This T cell receptor beta chain originates from a study of T-cell memory formation after mild COVID-19. Study summary: TCR clusters were largely donor specific. Study observations and caveats: Clones that contracted clustered mainly in CM and EM if CD4+ and in EMRA if CD8+. Day 15 to 85 contractors were CD4/CD8 balanced; later expanders leaned CD4+. In pre-infection memory, a portion of responding clones appeared, which suggested that cross-reactive memory joined.

Trimming removed 5 bases from V and 3 bases from J; junction bases left unmatched: 0. The CDR3 sequence is 12 residues long. Germline assignment: CDR1 SGHAT and CDR2 FQDESV (reference sequence). MiXCR was run by TCRdb on the 5' RACE reads, yielding one entry per CDR3 protein. Altogether more than 100,000 distinct CDR3 sequences are present, approximately 5.9% being singletons, with the ten largest covering approximately 2.1%. This clonotype occurred many times. The antigen remains unidentified. The chain employs TRBV11-1 and TRBJ1-1; 7 bases match TRBD1. The clonotype comes from an adult woman who had mild COVID-19 (a few samples of this study predate the infection). Cell type and time point are not known. The specimen was PBMCs or a T cell subset sorted from them (not recorded which). CDR3 nucleotide sequence: TGTGCCAGCAGCGGACAGGACACTGAAGCTTTCTTT. Amino acid sequence: CASSGQDTEAFF.